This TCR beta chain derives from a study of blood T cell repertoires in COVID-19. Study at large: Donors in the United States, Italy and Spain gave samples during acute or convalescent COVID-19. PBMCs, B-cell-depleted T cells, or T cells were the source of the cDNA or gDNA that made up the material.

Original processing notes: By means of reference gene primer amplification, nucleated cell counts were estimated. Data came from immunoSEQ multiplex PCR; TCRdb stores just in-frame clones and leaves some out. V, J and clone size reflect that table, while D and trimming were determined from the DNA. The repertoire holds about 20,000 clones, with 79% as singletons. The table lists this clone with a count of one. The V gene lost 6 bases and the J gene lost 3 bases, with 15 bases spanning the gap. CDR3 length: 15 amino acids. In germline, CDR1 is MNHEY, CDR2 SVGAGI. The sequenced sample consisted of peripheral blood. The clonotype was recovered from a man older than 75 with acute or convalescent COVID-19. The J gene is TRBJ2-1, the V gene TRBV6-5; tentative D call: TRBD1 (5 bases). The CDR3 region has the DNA TGTGCCAGCAGGCTCGACAGACGCCTCTACAATGAGCAGTTCTTC. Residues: CASRLDRRLYNEQFF.